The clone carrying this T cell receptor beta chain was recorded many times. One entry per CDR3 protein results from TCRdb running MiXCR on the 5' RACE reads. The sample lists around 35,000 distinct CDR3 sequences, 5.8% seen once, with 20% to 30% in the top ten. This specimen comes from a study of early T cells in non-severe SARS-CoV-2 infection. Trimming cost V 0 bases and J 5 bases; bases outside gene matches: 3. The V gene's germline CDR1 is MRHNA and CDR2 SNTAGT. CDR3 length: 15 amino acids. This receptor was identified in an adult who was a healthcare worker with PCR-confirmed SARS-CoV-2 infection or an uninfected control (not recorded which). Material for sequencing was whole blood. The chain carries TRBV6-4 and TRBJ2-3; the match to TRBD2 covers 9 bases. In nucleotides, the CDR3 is TGTGCCAGCAGTGACTCAGTAGCGGGAGTAGATACGCAGTATTTT. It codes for CASSDSVAGVDTQYF.